The entry below describes one T cell receptor beta chain. Its antigen is unidentified. The data originate from a study of T cell responses to AZD1222 COVID-19 vaccine. General observations from the study: Repertoire sampling was restricted to post-peak T cell response timepoints.

TCRdb's copy holds only in-frame clones and misses some; the assay was immunoSEQ multiplex PCR. The data contain approximately 120,000 clones, about 94% of them singletons. This TCR was sampled from an adult in good health. Sequences were derived from peripheral blood, sampled on day 0 of AZD1222 vaccination.

This CDR3 is CASSLDSGNTEAFF. CDR3 coding DNA: TGCGCCAGCAGCTTGGACAGCGGGAACACTGAAGCTTTCTTT. This sequence joins TRBV5-1 and TRBJ1-1; D gene unclear. With 0 bases removed from V and 1 base from J, the gap between germline ends came to 7 bases. The CDR3 consists of 14 residues. Germline CDR1 and CDR2: SGHRS and YFSETQ.